The T cell receptor beta chain under discussion was sequenced for a study of shared clonotypes between healthy human individuals. Per the germline V gene, CDR1 is MNHNY and CDR2 is SVGAGI (reference sequence). V was pared by 3 bases and J by 3 bases, with 6 bases between. The CDR3 has 13 amino acids. Only in-frame clones appear in the TCRdb table, and some are missing; sequencing was by immunoSEQ multiplex PCR. The data contain roughly 2 million clones, 90% to 95% of them singletons. The receptor comes from a man between 18 and 35 years old in good health. Sequenced: naive CD4+ T cells sorted from blood. The subset here: CD45RA+ positively selected. This chain uses TRBV6-6 with TRBJ1-5; D call uncertain. In DNA, the CDR3 is TGTGCCAGCAGTTATAGGTCCAATCAGCCCCAGCATTTT. Amino acids: CASSYRSNQPQHF.